This is a list of T cell receptor beta chains from one sample in a study of shared clonotypes between healthy human individuals. Clones were read by immunoSEQ multiplex PCR, and TCRdb kept only the in-frame ones, dropping some. The sample consists of hundreds of thousands of clones, roughly 79% of them appearing once. The sequenced sample was PBMCs. These receptors all come from a woman aged 40 to 50 in good health. Some clones in this sample may be carry-over from other donors' samples. Both conserved end residues are part of each CDR3. The order of the fields is J gene, clone size, D gene, V gene, CDR3 protein, CDR3 DNA. A D gene is named only where the DNA matches it firmly. Part of the rows lack a size; the others show once, few, many or a class for expanded clones.

TRBJ2-5 . . TRBV9 CASSQPALRETQYF TGTGCCAGCAGCCAACCAGCTCTTCGTGAGACCCAGTACTTC
TRBJ2-7 . TRBD2 TRBV28 CASSFQSGIEQYF TGTGCCAGCAGTTTCCAAAGCGGGATCGAGCAGTACTTC
TRBJ2-7 . TRBD2 TRBV27 CASSPTGTSGRHEQYF TGTGCCAGCAGTCCCACAGGGACTAGCGGGAGACACGAGCAGTACTTC
TRBJ1-2 once . TRBV19 CASSLTANYGYTF TGTGCCAGTAGTCTTACAGCTAACTATGGCTACACCTTC
TRBJ2-3 . TRBD1 TRBV5-4 CASTPGGLKATDTQYF TGTGCCAGCACCCCAGGGGGTCTAAAAGCCACAGATACGCAGTATTTT
TRBJ2-3 once TRBD1 TRBV5-1 CASSLVGQGSTDTQYF TGCGCCAGCAGCTTGGTGGGACAGGGTAGCACAGATACGCAGTATTTT
TRBJ1-1 . . TRBV19 CASSRRITQVTNTEAFF TGTGCCAGTAGCCGGCGGATTACACAGGTTACTAACACTGAAGCTTTCTTT
TRBJ2-2 . TRBD2 TRBV5-1 CASSFLAGSDTGELFF TGCGCCAGCAGCTTTCTAGCGGGATCGGACACCGGGGAGCTGTTTTTT
TRBJ2-5 . . TRBV6-1 CASSELQETQYF TGTGCCAGCAGTGAACTTCAAGAGACCCAGTACTTC
TRBJ2-3 . TRBD1 TRBV2 CASSKRQGAGDTQYF TGTGCCAGCAGTAAAAGACAGGGGGCCGGAGATACGCAGTATTTT
TRBJ2-7 once TRBD2 TRBV19 CASTTEGGFGYEQYF TGTGCCAGTACCACCGAGGGAGGGTTTGGCTACGAGCAGTACTTC
TRBJ2-5 . TRBD1 TRBV28 CASSSPGTAKETQYF TGTGCCAGCAGTTCCCCTGGGACAGCCAAAGAGACCCAGTACTTC
TRBJ2-7 . . TRBV7-8 CASSSRGSYEQYF TGTGCCAGCAGCTCGCGAGGCTCCTACGAGCAGTACTTC
TRBJ2-3 . TRBD2 TRBV6-4 CASSEGLAEADTQYF TGTGCCAGCAGCGAGGGACTAGCGGAGGCAGATACGCAGTATTTT
TRBJ2-3 . TRBD1 TRBV30 CAWSTDRFTDTQYF TGTGCCTGGAGTACGGACAGGTTCACAGATACGCAGTATTTT